This TCR beta chain was sequenced in a study of CD8+CD57+ T cells in acquired aplastic anemia. Background on the study: Mean DNA quantity obtained from sorted CD4+ and CD8+ cells was about 3.2 ug. The study, taken as a whole, reports: It was found that some 30 CD8+ CDR3 sequences were shared between patients and controls.

A note on this clonotype: Its antigen is unidentified.

Profiling of TCR beta VDJ combinations and CDR3 sequences used genomic DNA as template. MiXCR was run by TCRdb on the reads, yielding one entry per CDR3 protein. The table shows some 220,000 distinct CDR3 sequences, with 34% occurring only once. Sequencing was done on a sample of sorted CD4+, CD8+, or CD8+CD57+ T cells (not recorded which) from PBMCs. The clonotype originates from a human donor in good health, serving as a control.

The CDR3 DNA reads TGCGCCAGCAGCCGCGGGACTAGCGTTGACGGGGAGCTGTTTTTT. This sequence encodes CASSRGTSVDGELFF. The V call is TRBV5-1, the J call TRBJ2-2, with 10 bases aligning to TRBD2. V trimming: 4 bases; J trimming: 7 bases; junction bases outside the gene matches: 7. CDR1 SGHRS and CDR2 YFSETQ come from the germline V gene. This CDR3 has 15 residues.